This TCR beta chain was sequenced in a study of cytomegalovirus exposure and HLA in healthy donors. Study-wide points: TCR beta sequences reportedly predicted the HLA-A and HLA-B alleles of most subjects accurately.

With 60 Vbeta and 13 Jbeta primers, the PCR was carried out. Profiled with immunoSEQ multiplex PCR; TCRdb holds only in-frame clones, not every one. The sample table sets out over 200,000 clones. The CDR3 length is 16 residues. Germline trimming cut 0 bases from V and 4 bases from J; bases unmatched to any gene: 8. In germline, CDR1 is MNHEY, CDR2 SVGAGI. In regard to this clone: The target antigen is unknown.

This receptor was taken from a woman in her twenties or thirties in good health and CMV-seropositive. Sample: PBMCs. V gene TRBV6-5 combines with J gene TRBJ2-5; TRBD2 matches 7 bases. In DNA, the CDR3 is TGTGCCAGCAGTTACTCTGGCGGGAGTATGCCAGAGACCCAGTACTTC. Translated: CASSYSGGSMPETQYF.